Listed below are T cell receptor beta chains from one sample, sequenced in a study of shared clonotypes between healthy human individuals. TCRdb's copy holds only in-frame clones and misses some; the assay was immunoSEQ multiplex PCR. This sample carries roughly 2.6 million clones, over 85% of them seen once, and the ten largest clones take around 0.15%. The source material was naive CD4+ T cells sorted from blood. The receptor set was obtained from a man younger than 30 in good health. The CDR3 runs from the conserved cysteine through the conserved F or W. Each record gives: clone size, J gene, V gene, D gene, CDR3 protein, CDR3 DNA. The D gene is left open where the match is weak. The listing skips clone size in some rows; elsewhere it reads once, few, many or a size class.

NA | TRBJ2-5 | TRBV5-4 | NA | CASSLFPYGHVTRETQYF | TGTGCCAGCAGCTTGTTCCCCTACGGACATGTCACGAGGGAGACCCAGTACTTC
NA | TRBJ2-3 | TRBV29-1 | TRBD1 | CSVATGVPDTQYF | TGCAGCGTTGCGACAGGGGTCCCAGATACGCAGTATTTT
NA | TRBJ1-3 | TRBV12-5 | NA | CASQGSGNTIYF | TGTGCTAGCCAAGGGTCGGGAAACACCATATATTTT
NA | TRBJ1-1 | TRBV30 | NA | CAGARQLNTEAFF | TGTGCCGGCGCCAGGCAGTTGAACACTGAAGCTTTCTTT
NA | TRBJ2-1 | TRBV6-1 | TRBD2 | CAPSRLADNEQFF | TGTGCCCCTTCTAGGCTAGCGGACAATGAGCAGTTCTTC
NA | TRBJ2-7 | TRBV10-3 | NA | CAISDDSSYEQYF | TGTGCCATCAGTGATGACAGTTCCTACGAGCAGTACTTC
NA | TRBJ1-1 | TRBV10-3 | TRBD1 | CAISESRQGGNTEAFF | TGTGCCATCAGTGAGTCGAGACAGGGTGGAAACACTGAAGCTTTCTTT
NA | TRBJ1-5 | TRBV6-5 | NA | CASSRGGNQPQHF | TGTGCCAGCAGTCGGGGTGGCAATCAGCCCCAGCATTTT
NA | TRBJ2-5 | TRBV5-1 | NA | CASSKLAQETQYF | TGCGCCAGCAGCAAACTAGCTCAAGAGACCCAGTACTTC
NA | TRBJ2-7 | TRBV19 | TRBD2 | CASSVGLAVGYEQYF | TGTGCCAGTAGTGTGGGACTAGCGGTGGGCTACGAGCAGTACTTC
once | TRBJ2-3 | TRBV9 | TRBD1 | CASSVGTGESADTQYF | TGTGCCAGCAGCGTAGGGACAGGGGAATCGGCAGATACGCAGTATTTT
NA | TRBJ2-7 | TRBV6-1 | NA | CASSGQFPSYEQYF | TGTGCCAGCAGTGGACAGTTTCCTTCCTACGAGCAGTACTTC
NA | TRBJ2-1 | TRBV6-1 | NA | CASSEKGFTGNEQFF | TGTGCCAGCAGTGAAAAGGGATTTACGGGCAATGAGCAGTTCTTC
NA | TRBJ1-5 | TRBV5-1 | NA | CASSRGGNQPQHF | TGCGCCAGCTCCAGGGGTGGCAATCAGCCCCAGCATTTT
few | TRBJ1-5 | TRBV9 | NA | CASSGPGVSNQPQHF | TGTGCCAGCAGCGGCCCGGGCGTGAGCAATCAGCCCCAGCATTTT
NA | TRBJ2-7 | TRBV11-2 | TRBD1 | CASSFQTGSYEQYF | TGTGCCAGCAGCTTCCAGACAGGGAGCTACGAGCAGTACTTC
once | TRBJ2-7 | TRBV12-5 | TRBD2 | CASVSGGSSYEQYF | TGTGCTAGTGTTTCTGGCGGGAGCTCCTACGAGCAGTACTTC
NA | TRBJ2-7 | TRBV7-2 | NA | CASTSQGGLNEQYF | TGTGCCAGCACCTCCCAGGGGGGGCTTAACGAGCAGTACTTC
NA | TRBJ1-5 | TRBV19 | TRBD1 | CASSSRTGDGLYSNQPQHF | TGTGCCAGTAGTTCCCGGACAGGGGACGGCCTATATAGCAATCAGCCCCAGCATTTT
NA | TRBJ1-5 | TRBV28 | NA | CASGLVTNQPQHF | TGTGCCAGCGGACTGGTTACGAATCAGCCCCAGCATTTT
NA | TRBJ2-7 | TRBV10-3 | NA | CAISEWEVYEQYF | TGTGCCATCAGTGAGTGGGAAGTCTACGAGCAGTACTTC
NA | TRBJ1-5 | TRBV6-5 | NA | CATSPFGRATQPQHF | TGTGCCACCTCACCTTTCGGCAGGGCAACTCAGCCCCAGCATTTT
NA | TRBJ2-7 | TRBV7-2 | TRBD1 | CASRESTGSSYEQYF | TGTGCCAGCAGAGAGTCGACAGGGTCCTCCTACGAGCAGTACTTC
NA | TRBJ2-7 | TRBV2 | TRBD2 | CASSANGLAGGEQYF | TGTGCCAGCAGTGCCAACGGACTAGCGGGGGGCGAGCAGTACTTC